A selection of T cell receptor beta chains follows, all from one sample in a study of T cell changes during pregnancy in multiple sclerosis. Sequencing used immunoSEQ multiplex PCR; TCRdb keeps in-frame clones, though not all of them. The sample contains approximately 40,000 clones, about 96% of which appear only once. Sequenced material: peripheral blood, taken in the second trimester of pregnancy. The receptors derive from a female donor with multiple sclerosis, enrolled in a pregnancy study. Each CDR3 is given with its conserved first and last residue. Each record gives: V gene, D gene, clone size, J gene, CDR3 DNA, CDR3 protein. D genes are given only for firm matches. Clone size, where shown, is once, few, many, or a class for clones that have expanded.

v_call: TRBV6-1
d_call: TRBD1
clone_size: -
j_call: TRBJ1-5
cdr3_nt: TGTGCCAGCAGTCTGGGACAGGGAAGCCAGCCCCAGCATTTT
cdr3_aa: CASSLGQGSQPQHF

v_call: TRBV7-8
d_call: -
clone_size: once
j_call: TRBJ1-3
cdr3_nt: TGTGCCAGCAGCTGGGCAGGGAACTCTGGAAACACCATATATTTT
cdr3_aa: CASSWAGNSGNTIYF

v_call: TRBV18
d_call: -
clone_size: -
j_call: TRBJ2-7
cdr3_nt: TGTGCCAGCTCACCAGGACGGAGGGCGTACGAGCAGTACTTC
cdr3_aa: CASSPGRRAYEQYF

v_call: TRBV7-6
d_call: -
clone_size: -
j_call: TRBJ2-5
cdr3_nt: TGTGCCAGCAGCTTCCGGACAAACCAAGAGACCCAGTACTTC
cdr3_aa: CASSFRTNQETQYF

v_call: TRBV19
d_call: -
clone_size: -
j_call: TRBJ1-1
cdr3_nt: TGTGCCAGTAGTTCCCGGCCCCGGGGGACTGAAGCTTTCTTT
cdr3_aa: CASSSRPRGTEAFF

v_call: TRBV9
d_call: -
clone_size: -
j_call: TRBJ2-1
cdr3_nt: TGTGCCAGCAGCCCACAGTACAGGGTCAGCTCCTACAATGAGCAGTTCTTC
cdr3_aa: CASSPQYRVSSYNEQFF

v_call: TRBV20-1
d_call: -
clone_size: -
j_call: TRBJ2-7
cdr3_nt: TGCAGTGCCCTTTCCCCCGAGCAGTACTTC
cdr3_aa: CSALSPEQYF

v_call: TRBV27
d_call: -
clone_size: -
j_call: TRBJ2-7
cdr3_nt: TGTGCCAGCAGTCCCGGGACATTCTCCTACGAGCAGTACTTC
cdr3_aa: CASSPGTFSYEQYF

v_call: TRBV5-1
d_call: -
clone_size: -
j_call: TRBJ1-5
cdr3_nt: TGCGCCAGCAGCTTGTATGCGGGGTACAATCAGCCCCAGCATTTT
cdr3_aa: CASSLYAGYNQPQHF

v_call: TRBV5-1
d_call: TRBD2
clone_size: -
j_call: TRBJ2-1
cdr3_nt: TGCGCCAGCAGCTTTGCCGACCCCCTTCCCCTGACTAGCGGGGGAGGGCAGTTCTTC
cdr3_aa: CASSFADPLPLTSGGGQFF

v_call: TRBV5-1
d_call: TRBD1
clone_size: -
j_call: TRBJ2-3
cdr3_nt: TGCGCCAGCAGCTTTGTGGGACAGGACACAGATACGCAGTATTTT
cdr3_aa: CASSFVGQDTDTQYF

v_call: TRBV5-4
d_call: TRBD2
clone_size: -
j_call: TRBJ2-7
cdr3_nt: TGTGCCAGCAGCTTGGGACGGGACTACTACGAGCAGTACTTC
cdr3_aa: CASSLGRDYYEQYF

v_call: TRBV30
d_call: TRBD2
clone_size: -
j_call: TRBJ2-2
cdr3_nt: TGTGCCTGGAGTGTACCTAAGGGACTAGCGGGAGTCACCGGGGAGCTGTTTTTT
cdr3_aa: CAWSVPKGLAGVTGELFF

v_call: TRBV29-1
d_call: -
clone_size: once
j_call: TRBJ2-1
cdr3_nt: TGCAGCGTGGGCCGTGAGCAGTTCTTC
cdr3_aa: CSVGREQFF

v_call: TRBV19
d_call: -
clone_size: -
j_call: TRBJ1-3
cdr3_nt: TGTGCCAGTAGCCCCACCTCTCAGGCCTCTGGAAACACCATATATTTT
cdr3_aa: CASSPTSQASGNTIYF

v_call: TRBV7-7
d_call: -
clone_size: few
j_call: TRBJ1-5
cdr3_nt: TGTGCCAGCAGCGCGGGTCGAAGGAGCAATCAGCCCCAGCATTTT
cdr3_aa: CASSAGRRSNQPQHF

v_call: TRBV9
d_call: TRBD1
clone_size: -
j_call: TRBJ1-3
cdr3_nt: TGTGCCAGCAGCGGCCGGTCGGGACAGGGAAACACCATATATTTT
cdr3_aa: CASSGRSGQGNTIYF

v_call: TRBV9
d_call: TRBD1
clone_size: -
j_call: TRBJ2-1
cdr3_nt: TGTGCCAGCAGCGCACGCCGACAGGGCTCCTACAATGAGCAGTTCTTC
cdr3_aa: CASSARRQGSYNEQFF

v_call: TRBV30
d_call: -
clone_size: -
j_call: TRBJ2-2
cdr3_nt: TGTGCCTGGACGAGGAGCAGACGAGCGAACACCGGGGAGCTGTTTTTT
cdr3_aa: CAWTRSRRANTGELFF

v_call: TRBV7-8
d_call: TRBD2
clone_size: -
j_call: TRBJ2-2
cdr3_nt: TGTGCCAGCAGCTTAGGGCTAGCGGGAGGCCCGGGCACCGGGGAGCTGTTTTTT
cdr3_aa: CASSLGLAGGPGTGELFF

v_call: TRBV23-1
d_call: TRBD2
clone_size: once
j_call: TRBJ2-1
cdr3_nt: TGCGCCAGCAGTCAGCCGCCGGGACTAGCGGGCAAATACAATGAGCAGTTCTTC
cdr3_aa: CASSQPPGLAGKYNEQFF

v_call: TRBV7-8
d_call: TRBD1
clone_size: once
j_call: TRBJ1-1
cdr3_nt: TGTGCCAGCAGCTCCAACAGGGGATTGGGTACTGAAGCTTTCTTT
cdr3_aa: CASSSNRGLGTEAFF

v_call: TRBV5-4
d_call: -
clone_size: -
j_call: TRBJ1-2
cdr3_nt: TGTGCCAGCAGCTCCTCTTCGGAGCGATACGGTGGCTACACCTTC
cdr3_aa: CASSSSSERYGGYTF

v_call: TRBV4-1
d_call: -
clone_size: -
j_call: TRBJ2-7
cdr3_nt: TGCGCCAGCAGCCAATCCCGGGACACCTCCTACGAGCAGTACTTC
cdr3_aa: CASSQSRDTSYEQYF

v_call: TRBV15
d_call: -
clone_size: -
j_call: TRBJ2-1
cdr3_nt: TGTGCCACCAGCAGAGCGGGGGACAATGAGCAGTTCTTC
cdr3_aa: CATSRAGDNEQFF

v_call: TRBV7-2
d_call: TRBD2
clone_size: -
j_call: TRBJ2-5
cdr3_nt: TGTGCCAGCAGCTTAGACAGCGGGGATGAGACCCAGTACTTC
cdr3_aa: CASSLDSGDETQYF

v_call: TRBV5-8
d_call: -
clone_size: -
j_call: TRBJ2-4
cdr3_nt: TGTGCCAGCAGCTTGGGGGCGGGGGCTCCCCTGGGGATTCAGTACTTC
cdr3_aa: CASSLGAGAPLGIQYF

v_call: TRBV5-4
d_call: TRBD1
clone_size: -
j_call: TRBJ1-2
cdr3_nt: TGTGCCAGCAGAGAGACAGGGGGTCCAGCTAACTATGGCTACACCTTC
cdr3_aa: CASRETGGPANYGYTF

v_call: TRBV19
d_call: TRBD1
clone_size: -
j_call: TRBJ2-3
cdr3_nt: TGTGCCAGTAGTAAGGGACAGGGGAGCACAGATACGCAGTATTTT
cdr3_aa: CASSKGQGSTDTQYF

v_call: TRBV6-4
d_call: -
clone_size: -
j_call: TRBJ1-1
cdr3_nt: TGTGCCAGCAGTGCTACTTTGAACACTGAAGCTTTCTTT
cdr3_aa: CASSATLNTEAFF

v_call: TRBV7-8
d_call: -
clone_size: -
j_call: TRBJ1-3
cdr3_nt: TGTGCCAGCAGCTTAGATAGAGGCCGCTCTGGAAACACCATATATTTT
cdr3_aa: CASSLDRGRSGNTIYF

v_call: TRBV20-1
d_call: -
clone_size: -
j_call: TRBJ1-2
cdr3_nt: TGCAGTGCGCAACAGGGTTATGGCTACACCTTC
cdr3_aa: CSAQQGYGYTF

v_call: TRBV2
d_call: TRBD1
clone_size: -
j_call: TRBJ2-2
cdr3_nt: TGTGCCAGCAGGATCGTCAGGGGGCCCACCGGGGAGCTGTTTTTT
cdr3_aa: CASRIVRGPTGELFF

v_call: TRBV28
d_call: -
clone_size: -
j_call: TRBJ2-1
cdr3_nt: TGTGCCACCGGCGCGGGGACTCTACACAATGAGCAGTTCTTC
cdr3_aa: CATGAGTLHNEQFF

v_call: TRBV13
d_call: TRBD1
clone_size: -
j_call: TRBJ1-6
cdr3_nt: TGTGCCAGCAGCTCATACGCACCAGGGGGCCGAGATTCACCCCTCCACTTT
cdr3_aa: CASSSYAPGGRDSPLHF

v_call: TRBV27
d_call: -
clone_size: -
j_call: TRBJ1-3
cdr3_nt: TGTGCCAGCAGTTTGCAGGGTGGAAACACCATATATTTT
cdr3_aa: CASSLQGGNTIYF

v_call: TRBV14
d_call: TRBD1
clone_size: once
j_call: TRBJ2-5
cdr3_nt: TGTGCCAGCAGCCGGCTTGGACAGGAAGAGACCCAGTACTTC
cdr3_aa: CASSRLGQEETQYF

v_call: TRBV27
d_call: -
clone_size: -
j_call: TRBJ2-5
cdr3_nt: TGTGCCAGCAGCCTTCCGACCCAGTACTTC
cdr3_aa: CASSLPTQYF

v_call: TRBV9
d_call: TRBD1
clone_size: -
j_call: TRBJ2-1
cdr3_nt: TGTGCCAGCACACGTAGGGGACAGGGGGGGTTCGGTGAGCAGTTCTTC
cdr3_aa: CASTRRGQGGFGEQFF

v_call: TRBV5-1
d_call: TRBD1
clone_size: -
j_call: TRBJ2-7
cdr3_nt: TGCGCCAGCAGCTTGGCCGTCGGGGGAACAGGGGGCTTCCACGAGCAGTACTTC
cdr3_aa: CASSLAVGGTGGFHEQYF

v_call: TRBV6-6
d_call: -
clone_size: -
j_call: TRBJ1-5
cdr3_nt: TGTGCCAGCAGTCCGTTAATCCCGGAGGGCAATCAGCCCCAGCATTTT
cdr3_aa: CASSPLIPEGNQPQHF

v_call: TRBV5-1
d_call: -
clone_size: -
j_call: TRBJ1-4
cdr3_nt: TGCGCCAGCAGCTTGAAGGGGGTGGGAGATGAAAAACTGTTTTTT
cdr3_aa: CASSLKGVGDEKLFF

v_call: TRBV9
d_call: -
clone_size: -
j_call: TRBJ1-1
cdr3_nt: TGTGCCAGCAGCGTAGAAGGGGCAGGGACTGAAGCTTTCTTT
cdr3_aa: CASSVEGAGTEAFF

v_call: TRBV27
d_call: -
clone_size: few
j_call: TRBJ1-5
cdr3_nt: TGTGCCAGCAGTGCCCGCCGGTCTAGCAATCAGCCCCAGCATTTT
cdr3_aa: CASSARRSSNQPQHF

v_call: TRBV7-9
d_call: TRBD2
clone_size: -
j_call: TRBJ2-7
cdr3_nt: TGTGCCAGCAGCTCCGGACTAGCAATCTACGAGCAGTACTTC
cdr3_aa: CASSSGLAIYEQYF

v_call: TRBV7-6
d_call: TRBD2
clone_size: -
j_call: TRBJ2-1
cdr3_nt: TGTGCCAGCCACCCTGGCGGGAGGGACTACAATGAGCAGTTCTTC
cdr3_aa: CASHPGGRDYNEQFF

v_call: TRBV27
d_call: TRBD2
clone_size: -
j_call: TRBJ2-7
cdr3_nt: TGTGCCAGCAGTTTGGGGACTAGCGGGACCTACGAGCAGTACTTC
cdr3_aa: CASSLGTSGTYEQYF

v_call: TRBV6-1
d_call: -
clone_size: -
j_call: TRBJ1-5
cdr3_nt: TGTGCCAGCTCCCTGAGTTATAGCAATCAGCCCCAGCATTTT
cdr3_aa: CASSLSYSNQPQHF

v_call: TRBV2
d_call: -
clone_size: -
j_call: TRBJ2-7
cdr3_nt: TGTGCCAGCAGTGAAATTGGGGCCTCGGGTTACGAGCAGTACTTC
cdr3_aa: CASSEIGASGYEQYF

v_call: TRBV29-1
d_call: TRBD1
clone_size: -
j_call: TRBJ2-2
cdr3_nt: TGCAGCGTTTCCTCGCGGGACAGGGATAGCGGGGAGCTGTTTTTT
cdr3_aa: CSVSSRDRDSGELFF

v_call: TRBV2
d_call: -
clone_size: -
j_call: TRBJ1-3
cdr3_nt: TGTGCCAGCGGGGACATCTCTGGAAACACCATATATTTT
cdr3_aa: CASGDISGNTIYF

v_call: TRBV5-1
d_call: TRBD1
clone_size: -
j_call: TRBJ1-1
cdr3_nt: TGCGCCAGCAGCTTAGGACAGGGGAGCATGAACACTGAAGCTTTCTTT
cdr3_aa: CASSLGQGSMNTEAFF

v_call: TRBV9
d_call: TRBD1
clone_size: few
j_call: TRBJ1-4
cdr3_nt: TGTGCCAGCAGCGTATGGGACAGGGCTGAAAAACTGTTTTTT
cdr3_aa: CASSVWDRAEKLFF

v_call: TRBV18
d_call: TRBD1
clone_size: -
j_call: TRBJ1-1
cdr3_nt: TGTGCCAGCTCACCAGACGACAGGGTCACTGAAGCTTTCTTT
cdr3_aa: CASSPDDRVTEAFF

v_call: TRBV27
d_call: -
clone_size: -
j_call: TRBJ2-3
cdr3_nt: TGTGCCAGCAGTTTTCTATTCGCAGATACGCAGTATTTT
cdr3_aa: CASSFLFADTQYF

v_call: TRBV6-5
d_call: TRBD1
clone_size: -
j_call: TRBJ1-1
cdr3_nt: TGTGCCAGCAGCCCGGACAGGGTGAACACTGAAGCTTTCTTT
cdr3_aa: CASSPDRVNTEAFF

v_call: TRBV18
d_call: -
clone_size: -
j_call: TRBJ2-1
cdr3_nt: TGTGCCAGCTCACGAGAACCCGGCAGGGGCTCCTACAATGAGCAGTTCTTC
cdr3_aa: CASSREPGRGSYNEQFF